The clone carrying this TCR beta chain was detected a few times. The source of the sample is a study of cytomegalovirus exposure and HLA in healthy donors. Researchers ran the PCR with 60 Vbeta and 13 Jbeta primers. Profiling relied on immunoSEQ multiplex PCR, and the TCRdb table lists in-frame clones only, not all of them. The top ten hold roughly 2.4% of the sample, which has approximately 110,000 clones, 55% to 65% seen once. The specimen sequenced was PBMCs. This clonotype originated in a woman in her 30s in good health and CMV-seronegative.

CDR3 bases: TGTGCCAGCAGTGAAGCGCTAGCGGGAGGGCCTAGCACAGATACGCAGTATTTT. This codes for CASSEALAGGPSTDTQYF. The chain combines TRBV6-1 with TRBJ2-3; 12 bases are shared with TRBD2. Losses at the gene ends were 0 bases for V and 0 bases for J; bases not matched to a gene: 4. Germline CDR1 MNHNS, CDR2 SASEGT. The CDR3 loop spans 18 amino acids.